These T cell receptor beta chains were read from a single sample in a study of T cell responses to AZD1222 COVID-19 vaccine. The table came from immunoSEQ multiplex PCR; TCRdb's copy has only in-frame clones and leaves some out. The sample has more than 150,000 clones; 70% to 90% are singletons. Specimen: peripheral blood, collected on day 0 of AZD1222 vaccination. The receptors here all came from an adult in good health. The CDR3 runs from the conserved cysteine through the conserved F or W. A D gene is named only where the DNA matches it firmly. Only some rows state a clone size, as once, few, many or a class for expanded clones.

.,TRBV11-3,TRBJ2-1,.,TGTGCCAGCAGCTACAGAGGGGATTTGGGTGAGCAGTTCTTC,CASSYRGDLGEQFF
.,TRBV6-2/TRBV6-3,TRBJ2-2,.,TGTGCCAGCAGTTACCCGAGCGGGGAGCTGTTTTTT,CASSYPSGELFF
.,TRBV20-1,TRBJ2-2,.,TGCAGTGCTAGTAGGTCCCTTGGCGTGGACACCGGGGAGCTGTTTTTT,CSASRSLGVDTGELFF
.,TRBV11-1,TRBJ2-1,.,TGTGCCAGCAGCCCCCGATCCGAGCAGTTCTTC,CASSPRSEQFF
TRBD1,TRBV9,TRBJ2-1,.,TGTGCCAGCAGCGCCATCTCCCCGGGACAGGGGGCCCGGGAGCAGTTCTTC,CASSAISPGQGAREQFF
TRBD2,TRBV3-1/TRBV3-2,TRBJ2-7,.,TGTGCCAGCAGCCGCCTACTAGCGGGAGGGCCCCACGAGCAGTACTTC,CASSRLLAGGPHEQYF
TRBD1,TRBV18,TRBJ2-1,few,TGTGCCAGCTCACCACAAGGACAGGGGGGACAGCAGTTCTTC,CASSPQGQGGQQFF
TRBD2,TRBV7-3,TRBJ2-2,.,TGTGCCAGCAGCTACGGACTAGGGCTCACCGGGGAGCTGTTTTTT,CASSYGLGLTGELFF
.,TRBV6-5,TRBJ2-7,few,TGTGCCAGCAGTTACGGCGGGGGCTACTCCTACGAGCAGTACTTC,CASSYGGGYSYEQYF
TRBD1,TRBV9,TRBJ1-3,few,TGTGCCAGCACCGGGACAGGGACTGGAAACACCATATATTTT,CASTGTGTGNTIYF
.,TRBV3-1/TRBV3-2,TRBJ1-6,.,TGTGCCAGCAGCGATAATTCACCCCTCCACTTT,CASSDNSPLHF
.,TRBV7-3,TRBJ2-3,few,TGTGCCAGCAGCCTCGGTCTCAGCACAGATACGCAGTATTTT,CASSLGLSTDTQYF
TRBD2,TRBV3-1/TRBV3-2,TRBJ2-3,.,TGTGCCAGCAGCCAAGACGTCAGGCTAGCGGTCCCAGATACGCAGTATTTT,CASSQDVRLAVPDTQYF
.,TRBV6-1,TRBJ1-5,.,TGTGCCAGCAGTGAAGTCGGGGGGGGCGGCTCAAACCAGCCCCAGCATTTT,CASSEVGGGGSNQPQHF
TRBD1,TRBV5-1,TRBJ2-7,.,TGCGCCAGCAGCCCCAGGGGGAGAAGCTCCTACGAGCAGTACTTC,CASSPRGRSSYEQYF
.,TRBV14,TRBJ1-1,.,TGTGCCAGCAGCCAACCGGGACGCTGGAACACTGAAGCTTTCTTT,CASSQPGRWNTEAFF
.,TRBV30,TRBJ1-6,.,TGTGCCTGGACCCTAGGGGATAATTCACCCCTCCACTTT,CAWTLGDNSPLHF